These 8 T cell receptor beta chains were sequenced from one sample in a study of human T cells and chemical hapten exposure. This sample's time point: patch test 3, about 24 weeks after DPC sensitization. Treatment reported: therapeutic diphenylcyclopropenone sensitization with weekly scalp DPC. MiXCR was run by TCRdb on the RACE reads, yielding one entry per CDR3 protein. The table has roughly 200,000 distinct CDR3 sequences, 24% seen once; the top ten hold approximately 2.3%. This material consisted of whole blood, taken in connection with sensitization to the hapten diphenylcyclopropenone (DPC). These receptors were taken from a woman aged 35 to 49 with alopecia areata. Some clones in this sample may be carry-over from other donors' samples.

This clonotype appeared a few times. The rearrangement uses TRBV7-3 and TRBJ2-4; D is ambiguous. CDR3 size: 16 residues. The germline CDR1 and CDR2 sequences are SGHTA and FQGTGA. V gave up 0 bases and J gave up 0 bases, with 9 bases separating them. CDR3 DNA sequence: TGTGCCAGCAGCTTAACAGGGAATATAGCCAAAAACATTCAGTACTTC. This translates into CASSLTGNIAKNIQYF.

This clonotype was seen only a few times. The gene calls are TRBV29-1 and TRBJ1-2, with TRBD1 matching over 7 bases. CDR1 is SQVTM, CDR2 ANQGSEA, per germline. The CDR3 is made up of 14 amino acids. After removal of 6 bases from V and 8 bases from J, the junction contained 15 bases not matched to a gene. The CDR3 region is CSVGRDSGEWGYTF. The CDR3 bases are TGCAGCGTCGGAAGGGACAGCGGGGAGTGGGGCTACACCTTC.

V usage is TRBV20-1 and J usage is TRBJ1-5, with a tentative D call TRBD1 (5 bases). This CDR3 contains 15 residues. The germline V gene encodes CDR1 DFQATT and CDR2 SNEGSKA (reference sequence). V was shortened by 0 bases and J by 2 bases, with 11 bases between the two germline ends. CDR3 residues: CSARDWRGGNQPQHF. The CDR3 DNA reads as TGCAGTGCTAGAGATTGGCGAGGGGGCAATCAGCCCCAGCATTTT.

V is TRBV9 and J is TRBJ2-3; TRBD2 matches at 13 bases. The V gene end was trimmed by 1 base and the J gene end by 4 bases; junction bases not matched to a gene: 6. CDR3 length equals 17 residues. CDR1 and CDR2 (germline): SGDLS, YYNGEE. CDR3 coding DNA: TGTGCCAGCAGCGTATCCAGACTAGCGGGAGGAGCAGATACGCAGTATTTT. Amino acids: CASSVSRLAGGADTQYF.

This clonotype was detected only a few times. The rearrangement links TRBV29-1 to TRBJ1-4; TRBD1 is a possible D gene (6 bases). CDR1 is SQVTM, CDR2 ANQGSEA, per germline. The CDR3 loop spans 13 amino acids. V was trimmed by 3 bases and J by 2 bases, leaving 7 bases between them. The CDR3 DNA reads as TGCAGCGTTGAGGGGGCCACTAATGAAAAACTGTTTTTT. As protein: CSVEGATNEKLFF.

The CDR3 DNA sequence: TGCAGTGCTAACTCGGGTAGCCGACTAGATGAGCAGTACTTC. Translation gives CSANSGSRLDEQYF. This chain connects TRBV20-1 to TRBJ2-7; D perhaps matches TRBD2 (6 bases). From germline, CDR1 is DFQATT and CDR2 SNEGSKA (reference sequence). The CDR3 totals 14 residues. V was shortened by 4 bases and J by 7 bases, with 20 bases between the two germline ends.

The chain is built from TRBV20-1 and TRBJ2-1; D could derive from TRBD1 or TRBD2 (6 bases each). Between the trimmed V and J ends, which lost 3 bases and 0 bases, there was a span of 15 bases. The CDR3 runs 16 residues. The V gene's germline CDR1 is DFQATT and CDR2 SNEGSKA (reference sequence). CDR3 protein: CSASEGGPSSYNEQFF. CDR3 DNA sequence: TGCAGTGCTAGCGAGGGGGGACCTAGCTCCTACAATGAGCAGTTCTTC.

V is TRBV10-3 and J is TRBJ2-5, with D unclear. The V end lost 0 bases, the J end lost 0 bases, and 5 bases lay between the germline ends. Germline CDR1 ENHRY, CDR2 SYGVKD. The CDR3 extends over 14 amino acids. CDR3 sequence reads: CAISESAYQETQYF. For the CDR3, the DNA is TGTGCCATCAGTGAGTCAGCGTACCAAGAGACCCAGTACTTC.